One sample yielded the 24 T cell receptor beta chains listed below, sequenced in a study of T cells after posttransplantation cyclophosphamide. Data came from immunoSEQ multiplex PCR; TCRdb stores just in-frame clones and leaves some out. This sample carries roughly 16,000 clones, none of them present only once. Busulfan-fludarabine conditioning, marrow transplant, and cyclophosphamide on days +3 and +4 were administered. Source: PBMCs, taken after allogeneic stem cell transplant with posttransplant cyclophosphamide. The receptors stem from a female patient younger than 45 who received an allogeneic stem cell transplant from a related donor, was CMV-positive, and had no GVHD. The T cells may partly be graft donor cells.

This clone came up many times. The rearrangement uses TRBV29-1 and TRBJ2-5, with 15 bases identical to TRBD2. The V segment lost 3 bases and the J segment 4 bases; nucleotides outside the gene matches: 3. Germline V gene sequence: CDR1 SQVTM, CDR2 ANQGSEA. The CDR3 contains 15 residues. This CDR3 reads CSVDGLAGGPETQYF. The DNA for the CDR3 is TGCAGCGTTGACGGACTAGCGGGAGGGCCAGAGACCCAGTACTTC.

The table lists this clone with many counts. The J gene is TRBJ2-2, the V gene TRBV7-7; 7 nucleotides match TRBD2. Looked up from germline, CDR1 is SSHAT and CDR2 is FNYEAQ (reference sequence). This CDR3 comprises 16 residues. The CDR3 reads CAVQPGREGSTGELFF. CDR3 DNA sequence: TGTGCTGTTCAGCCGGGGAGGGAGGGCAGCACCGGGGAGCTGTTTTTT. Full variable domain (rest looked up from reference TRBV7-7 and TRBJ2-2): GAGVSQSPRYKVTKRGQDVTLRCDPISSHATLYWYQQALGQGPEFLTYFNYEAQPDKSGLPSDRFSAERPEGSISTLTIQRTEQRDSAMYRCAVQPGREGSTGELFFGEGSRLTVL.

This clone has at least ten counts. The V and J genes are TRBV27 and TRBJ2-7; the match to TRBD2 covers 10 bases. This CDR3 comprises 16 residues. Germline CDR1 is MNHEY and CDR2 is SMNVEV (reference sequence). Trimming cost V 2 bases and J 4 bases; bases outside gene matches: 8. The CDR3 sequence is CASSLARGLAEYEQYF. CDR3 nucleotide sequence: TGTGCCAGCAGTTTAGCTAGAGGACTAGCGGAATACGAGCAGTACTTC.

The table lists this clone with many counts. The CDR3 coding sequence is TGCGCCAGCAGCTTGGCCCGACAGCAAGAGACCCAGTACTTC. It translates to CASSLARQQETQYF. The V and J genes are TRBV5-1 and TRBJ2-5; D is possibly TRBD1 (5 bases). Deletions cut 0 bases from V and 2 bases from J, with 8 bases between. Per the germline V gene, CDR1 is SGHRS and CDR2 is YFSETQ. The CDR3 runs 14 residues.

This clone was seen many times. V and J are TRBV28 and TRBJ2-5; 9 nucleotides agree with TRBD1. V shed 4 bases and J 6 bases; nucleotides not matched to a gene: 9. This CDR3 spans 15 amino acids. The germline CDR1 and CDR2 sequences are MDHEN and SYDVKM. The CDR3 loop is CASSYRLGTGKTQYF. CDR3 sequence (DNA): TGTGCCAGCAGTTATAGGCTGGGGACAGGGAAGACCCAGTACTTC.

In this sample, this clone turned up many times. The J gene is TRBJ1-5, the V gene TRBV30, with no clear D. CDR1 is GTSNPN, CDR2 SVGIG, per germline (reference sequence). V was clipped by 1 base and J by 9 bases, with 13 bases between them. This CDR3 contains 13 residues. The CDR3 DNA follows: TGTGCCTGGAGTGGGAGGGCGTCTGGGCCCCAGCATTTT. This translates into CAWSGRASGPQHF. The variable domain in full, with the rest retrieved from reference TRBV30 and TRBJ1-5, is SQTIHQWPATLVQPVGSPLSLECTVEGTSNPNLYWYRQAAGRGLQLLFYSVGIGQISSEVPQNLSASRPQDRQFILSSKKLLLSDSGFYLCAWSGRASGPQHFGDGTRLSIL.

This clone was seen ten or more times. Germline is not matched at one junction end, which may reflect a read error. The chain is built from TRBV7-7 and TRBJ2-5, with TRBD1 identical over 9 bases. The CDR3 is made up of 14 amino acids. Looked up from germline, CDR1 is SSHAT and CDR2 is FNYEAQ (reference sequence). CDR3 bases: TGTGCTAGCAGCCTGGACAGGGGCGCGGAGACCCAGTACTTC. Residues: CASSLDRGAETQYF. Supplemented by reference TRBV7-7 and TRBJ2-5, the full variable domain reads GAGVSQSPRYKVTKRGQDVTLRCDPISSHATLYWYQQALGQGPEFLTYFNYEAQPDKSGLPSDRFSAERPEGSISTLTIQRTEQRDSAMYRCASSLDRGAETQYFGPGTRLLVL.

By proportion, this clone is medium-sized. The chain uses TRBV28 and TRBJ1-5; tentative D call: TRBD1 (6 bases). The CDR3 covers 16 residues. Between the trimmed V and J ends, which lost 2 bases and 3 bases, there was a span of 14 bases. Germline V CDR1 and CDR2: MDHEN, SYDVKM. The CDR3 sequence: CASSLIPGVTNQPQHF. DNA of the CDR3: TGTGCCAGCAGTTTAATCCCAGGGGTGACCAATCAGCCCCAGCATTTT.

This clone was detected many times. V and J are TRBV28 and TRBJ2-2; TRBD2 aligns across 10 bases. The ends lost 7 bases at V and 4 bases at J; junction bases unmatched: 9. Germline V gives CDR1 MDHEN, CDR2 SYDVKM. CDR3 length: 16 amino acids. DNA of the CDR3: TGTGCCAGCAAGGCTAGCGGGAGCGGTAGCACCGGGGAGCTGTTTTTT. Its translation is CASKASGSGSTGELFF.

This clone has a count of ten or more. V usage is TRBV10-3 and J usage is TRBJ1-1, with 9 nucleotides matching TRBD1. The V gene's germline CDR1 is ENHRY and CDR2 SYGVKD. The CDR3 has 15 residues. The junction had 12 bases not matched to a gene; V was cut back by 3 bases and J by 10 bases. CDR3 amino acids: CAISERTGELRGAFF. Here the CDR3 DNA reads TGTGCCATCAGTGAAAGGACAGGGGAATTACGTGGAGCTTTCTTT.

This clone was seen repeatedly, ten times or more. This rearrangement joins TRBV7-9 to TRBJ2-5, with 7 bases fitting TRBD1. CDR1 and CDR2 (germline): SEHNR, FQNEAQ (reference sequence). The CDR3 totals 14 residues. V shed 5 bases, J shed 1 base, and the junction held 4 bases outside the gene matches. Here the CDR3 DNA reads TGTGCCAGCAGCCACAGGGGCCTCCAAGAGACCCAGTACTTC. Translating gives CASSHRGLQETQYF.

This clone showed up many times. The CDR3 loop reads CASSSDRLTNELFF. In DNA, the CDR3 is TGTGCCAGCAGCTCGGACAGGTTAACGAACGAACTGTTTTTT. This rearrangement joins TRBV11-2 to TRBJ1-4; 7 nucleotides agree with TRBD1. The ends lost 4 bases at V and 12 bases at J; junction bases unmatched: 11. The germline V gene encodes CDR1 SGHAT and CDR2 FQNNGV. The CDR3 extends over 14 amino acids.

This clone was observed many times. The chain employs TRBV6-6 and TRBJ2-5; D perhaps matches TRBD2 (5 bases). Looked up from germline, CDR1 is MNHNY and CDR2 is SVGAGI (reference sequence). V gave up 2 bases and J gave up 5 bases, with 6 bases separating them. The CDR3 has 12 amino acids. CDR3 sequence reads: CASSYREETQYF. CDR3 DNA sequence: TGTGCCAGCAGTTACAGGGAGGAGACCCAGTACTTC.

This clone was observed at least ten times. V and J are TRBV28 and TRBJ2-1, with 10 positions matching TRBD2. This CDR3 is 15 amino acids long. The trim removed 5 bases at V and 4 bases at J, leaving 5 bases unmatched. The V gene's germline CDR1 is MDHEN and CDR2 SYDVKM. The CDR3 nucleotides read TGTGCCAGCAGTGGTGGACTAGCGGCTTACAATGAGCAGTTCTTC. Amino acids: CASSGGLAAYNEQFF.

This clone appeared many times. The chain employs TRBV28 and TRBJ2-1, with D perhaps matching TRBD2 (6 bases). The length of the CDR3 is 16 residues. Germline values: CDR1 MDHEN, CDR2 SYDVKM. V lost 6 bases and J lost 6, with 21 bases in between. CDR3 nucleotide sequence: TGTGCCAGCAGGTTCGTCCCGGGACTTAATTCCAATGAGCAGTTCTTC. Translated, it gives CASRFVPGLNSNEQFF.

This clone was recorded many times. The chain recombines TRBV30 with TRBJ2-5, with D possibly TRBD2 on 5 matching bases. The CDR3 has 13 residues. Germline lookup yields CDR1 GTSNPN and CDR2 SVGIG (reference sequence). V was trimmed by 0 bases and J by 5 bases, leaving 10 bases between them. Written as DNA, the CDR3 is TGTGCCTGGAGTGTAGCGGCCTGGGAGACCCAGTACTTC. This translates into CAWSVAAWETQYF. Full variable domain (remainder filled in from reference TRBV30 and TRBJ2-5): SQTIHQWPATLVQPVGSPLSLECTVEGTSNPNLYWYRQAAGRGLQLLFYSVGIGQISSEVPQNLSASRPQDRQFILSSKKLLLSDSGFYLCAWSVAAWETQYFGPGTRLLVL.

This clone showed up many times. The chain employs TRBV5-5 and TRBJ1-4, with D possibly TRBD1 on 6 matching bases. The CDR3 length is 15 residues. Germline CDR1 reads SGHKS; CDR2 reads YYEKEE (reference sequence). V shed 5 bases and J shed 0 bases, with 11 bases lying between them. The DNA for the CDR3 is TGTGCCAGCAGACTGGACAGTGCAACTAATGAAAAACTGTTTTTT. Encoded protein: CASRLDSATNEKLFF.

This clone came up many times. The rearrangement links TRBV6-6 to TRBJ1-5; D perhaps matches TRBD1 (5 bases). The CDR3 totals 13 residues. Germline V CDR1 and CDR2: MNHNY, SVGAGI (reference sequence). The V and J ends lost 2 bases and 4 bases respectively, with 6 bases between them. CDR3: CASSYRGNQPQHF. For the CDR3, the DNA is TGTGCCAGCAGTTACCGGGGGAATCAGCCCCAGCATTTT.

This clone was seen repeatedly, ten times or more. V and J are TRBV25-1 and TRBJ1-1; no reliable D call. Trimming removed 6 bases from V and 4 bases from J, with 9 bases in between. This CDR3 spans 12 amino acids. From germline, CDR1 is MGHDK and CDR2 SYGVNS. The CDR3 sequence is CASRAFGTEAFF. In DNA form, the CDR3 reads TGTGCCAGCAGAGCCTTTGGCACTGAAGCTTTCTTT.

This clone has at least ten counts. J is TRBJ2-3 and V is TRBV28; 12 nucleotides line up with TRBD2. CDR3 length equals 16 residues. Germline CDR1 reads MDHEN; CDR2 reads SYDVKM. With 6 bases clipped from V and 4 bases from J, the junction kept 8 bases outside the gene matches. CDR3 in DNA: TGTGCCAGCAGAGGAGCTAGCGGGAGGGCCGCAGATACGCAGTATTTT. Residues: CASRGASGRAADTQYF.

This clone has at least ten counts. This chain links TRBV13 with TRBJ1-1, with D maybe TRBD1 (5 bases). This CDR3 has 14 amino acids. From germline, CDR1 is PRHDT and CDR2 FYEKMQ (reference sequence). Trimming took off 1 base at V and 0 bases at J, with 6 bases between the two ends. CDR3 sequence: CASSLEGVNTEAFF. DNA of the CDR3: TGTGCCAGCAGCTTAGAAGGGGTGAACACTGAAGCTTTCTTT. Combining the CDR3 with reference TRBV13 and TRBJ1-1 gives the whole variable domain AAGVIQSPRHLIKEKRETATLKCYPIPRHDTVYWYQQGPGQDPQFLISFYEKMQSDKGSIPDRFSAQQFSDYHSELNMSSLELGDSALYFCASSLEGVNTEAFFGQGTRLTVV.

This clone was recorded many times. The CDR3 DNA reads as TGTGCCATCAGTGCCTTGCGGGGCACTGGAAACACCATATATTTT. Amino acids: CAISALRGTGNTIYF. The chain joins TRBV10-3 to TRBJ1-3; the D gene is possibly TRBD1 (5 bases). Trimming stripped 4 bases from V and 2 bases from J, with 12 bases between. Germline values: CDR1 ENHRY, CDR2 SYGVKD. This CDR3 is 15 amino acids long.

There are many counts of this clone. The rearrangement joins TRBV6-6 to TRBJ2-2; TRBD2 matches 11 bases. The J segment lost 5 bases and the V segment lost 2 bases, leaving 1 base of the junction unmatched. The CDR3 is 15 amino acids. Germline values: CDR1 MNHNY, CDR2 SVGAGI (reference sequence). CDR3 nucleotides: TGTGCCAGCAGTTACGGGACTAGCGGAACCGGGGAGCTGTTTTTT. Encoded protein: CASSYGTSGTGELFF.

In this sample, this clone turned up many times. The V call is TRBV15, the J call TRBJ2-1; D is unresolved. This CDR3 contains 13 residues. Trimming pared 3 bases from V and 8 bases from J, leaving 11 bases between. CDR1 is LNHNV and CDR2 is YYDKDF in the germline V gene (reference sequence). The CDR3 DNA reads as TGTGCCACCAGCAGGCATATTCGCGATGAGCAGTTCTTC. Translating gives CATSRHIRDEQFF.